This is a list of T cell receptor beta chains from one sample in a study of T cell responses to AZD1222 COVID-19 vaccine. Assay: immunoSEQ multiplex PCR; the TCRdb copy retains only in-frame clones and omits some. The sample has around 200,000 clones; 90% to 95% are singletons. The sample in question was peripheral blood, obtained on day 0 of AZD1222 vaccination. The receptors come from an adult in good health. The CDR3 runs from the conserved cysteine through the conserved F or W. D genes are given only for firm matches. Rows give clone size only sometimes, using once, few, many, or a class for an expanded clone.

size	D	V	J	DNA	CDR3
.	.	TRBV5-5	TRBJ1-1	TGCGCCAGCAGCAGCCCCCAGATGAACACTGAAGCTTTCTTT	CASSSPQMNTEAFF
once	.	TRBV7-9	TRBJ1-2	TGTGCCAGCAGCCTCGGGACAACCAACTATGGCTACACCTTC	CASSLGTTNYGYTF
.	TRBD1	TRBV7-6	TRBJ1-5	TGTGCCAGCAGCCCAGACCTACAGGGGGATCAGCCCCAGCATTTT	CASSPDLQGDQPQHF
.	.	TRBV6-5	TRBJ2-1	TGTGCCAGCAGTCCCCTGGCGAGGGGTGAGCAGTTCTTC	CASSPLARGEQFF
once	TRBD1	TRBV14	TRBJ2-1	TGTGCCAGCAGCCAAGACTCAACAGGGGGATACTGGTCGCCCTACAATGAGCAGTTCTTC	CASSQDSTGGYWSPYNEQFF
.	.	TRBV6-1	TRBJ1-1	TGTGCCAGCAGCGAAGACAAGAACACTGAAGCTTTCTTT	CASSEDKNTEAFF
.	TRBD1	TRBV6-1	TRBJ1-2	TGTGCCAGCAGTGACAAATTTAGGACAGGGCTCTATGGCTACACCTTC	CASSDKFRTGLYGYTF
.	.	TRBV19	TRBJ1-6	TGTGCCAGTACGGATTTGGGGGCGATGAACACCCTCCACTTT	CASTDLGAMNTLHF
.	TRBD2	TRBV5-1	TRBJ2-2	TGCGCCAGCAGTAGGATAGCGGGAGTGGCCGGGGAGCTGTTTTTT	CASSRIAGVAGELFF
.	TRBD1	TRBV3-1/TRBV3-2	TRBJ1-2	TGTGCCAGCAGACAGGGGGGCAACTATGGCTACACCTTC	CASRQGGNYGYTF
.	.	TRBV5-1	TRBJ2-2	TGCGCCAGCAGCATGAGGGAGAACACCGGGGAGCTGTTTTTT	CASSMRENTGELFF
.	TRBD2	TRBV11-2	TRBJ2-7	TGTGCCAGCAGCTTTAGACGCGGGAGGGCCCAGGGCGAGCAGTACTTC	CASSFRRGRAQGEQYF
.	.	TRBV2	TRBJ2-6	TGTGCCAGCAGTGAGAATCAGTCCCTGAGATCTGGGGCCAACGTCCTGACTTTC	CASSENQSLRSGANVLTF
.	.	TRBV7-4	TRBJ2-7	TGTGCCAGCAGCTTACTGGGGGTTTACGAGCAGTACTTC	CASSLLGVYEQYF
.	.	TRBV27	TRBJ1-4	TGTGCCAGCAACTCCCGAGGCTCTACTAATGAAAAACTGTTTTTT	CASNSRGSTNEKLFF
.	.	TRBV28	TRBJ2-7	TGTGCCAGCACGGGAGACTCCTACGAGCAGTACTTC	CASTGDSYEQYF
.	.	TRBV15	TRBJ1-2	TGTGCCACCAGCCCTCAGGACAACTATGGCTACACCTTC	CATSPQDNYGYTF
.	TRBD2	TRBV7-6	TRBJ2-7	TGTGCCAGCAGCTCCTTAGCGGGAGTAAACGAGCAGTACTTC	CASSSLAGVNEQYF
.	TRBD2	TRBV7-6	TRBJ2-1	TGTGCCAGCAGCTTAGGACTAGCGGGACTCAATGAGCAGTTCTTC	CASSLGLAGLNEQFF
.	.	TRBV19	TRBJ1-1	TGTGCCAGTAGTATAGGGGTCTGGGAAATGAACACTGAAGCTTTCTTT	CASSIGVWEMNTEAFF
.	.	TRBV20-1	TRBJ2-3	TGCAGTGCTAGTCGCGGTAGGGTTAGCACAGATACGCAGTATTTT	CSASRGRVSTDTQYF
once	.	TRBV29-1	TRBJ1-2	TGCAGCGCGGAGGGTCAGGGTAACTATGGCTACACCTTC	CSAEGQGNYGYTF
.	TRBD2	TRBV3-1/TRBV3-2	TRBJ2-5	TGTGCCAGCAGCCAAGTTCAGCGGGAGGGGGCCCAGTACTTC	CASSQVQREGAQYF
.	.	TRBV29-1	TRBJ2-7	TGCAGCGTTTACCAGGGCCCCTACGAGCAGTACTTC	CSVYQGPYEQYF
.	.	TRBV3-1/TRBV3-2	TRBJ1-6	TGTGCCAGCAGCCGACCCAATTCACCCCTCCACTTT	CASSRPNSPLHF
.	.	TRBV2	TRBJ2-5	TGTGCCAGCAGTGAGGACGGAGCCTACCAAGAGACCCAGTACTTC	CASSEDGAYQETQYF
few	.	TRBV6-5	TRBJ1-5	TGTGCCAGCAGTTACTCGAACCAGGGCAGTCAGCCCCAGCATTTT	CASSYSNQGSQPQHF
.	TRBD2	TRBV6-5	TRBJ2-1	TGTGCCAGCACTATTAGCGGGGGGTCCTACAATGAGCAGTTCTTC	CASTISGGSYNEQFF
.	TRBD1	TRBV2	TRBJ2-7	TGTGCCAGCAGTGATCCCCGGGACAGATCACCCATCTACGAGCAGTACTTC	CASSDPRDRSPIYEQYF
.	TRBD1	TRBV24-1	TRBJ2-2	TGTGCCACCAGTGAGACAGGGGTCACCGGGGAGCTGTTTTTT	CATSETGVTGELFF
.	.	TRBV20-1	TRBJ2-3	TGCAGTGCAGGTCTCGCGGATACGCAGTATTTT	CSAGLADTQYF
few	TRBD2	TRBV3-1/TRBV3-2	TRBJ2-3	TGTGCCAGCAGCCCTGGATATCTAGCGGGAGTGGGAGATACGCAGTATTTT	CASSPGYLAGVGDTQYF
.	.	TRBV30	TRBJ2-1	TGTGCCTGGAGTGACCGAAGCTCCTACAATGAGCAGTTCTTC	CAWSDRSSYNEQFF
once	.	TRBV6-5	TRBJ2-5	TGTGCCAGCAGCGAGTCCCTCGCCAGCGGAGAGACCCAGTACTTC	CASSESLASGETQYF
.	.	TRBV11-3	TRBJ2-1	TGTGCCAGCAGCTATAAACGGGGACACTGGCCCAATGAGCAGTTCTTC	CASSYKRGHWPNEQFF
.	TRBD2	TRBV19	TRBJ2-5	TGTGCCAGCCGGGAGGGCCGGGAGACCCAGTACTTC	CASREGRETQYF
.	TRBD1	TRBV19	TRBJ1-1	TGTGCCAGTAGCTTGACAGGGTTCACTGAAGCTTTCTTT	CASSLTGFTEAFF
.	.	TRBV6-5	TRBJ1-6	TGTGCCAGCAACGCCTATAATTCACCCCTCCACTTT	CASNAYNSPLHF
.	.	TRBV28	TRBJ1-6	TGTGCCAGCAGTTGGGGCAGGGTGCGCTCACCCCTCCACTTT	CASSWGRVRSPLHF